The next 8 T cell receptor beta chains were all read from a single sample in a study of shared clonotypes between healthy human individuals (dated by TCRdb to about 2020). Library preparation used the immunoSEQ multiplex PCR assay. Held by TCRdb, this immuneACCESS table contains in-frame sequences only and omits some clones. Under half of the omission traces to an unresolved V gene where checked; the cause of the rest is unknown. The sample has around 1,900,000 clones on record, roughly 95% of them singletons. The ten top clones hold about 1.7% of the sample. CD8 naive samples consisted of CD45RO-negative cells that were positively selected for CCR7, yielding a CD45RA+CCR7+ population without TemRA cells. The sample comprised naive CD8+ T cells from PBMCs. The cell subset or site label here, explained by the study, means: CD45RA+CCR7+. The receptors originated from a man aged 18 to 30 in good health. Some clones in this sample may be carry-over from other donors' samples.

CDR3: CASSWRGNEQFF. In DNA, the CDR3 is TGTGCCAGCAGCTGGCGGGGCAATGAGCAGTTCTTC. The chain carries TRBV11-3 and TRBJ2-1; perhaps TRBD2 as D (6 bases). This CDR3 is built from 12 residues. In germline, CDR1 is SGHNT, CDR2 YENEEA. Trimming removed 4 bases at V and 6 bases at J, with 7 bases between.

The J gene is TRBJ2-7, the V gene TRBV7-9, with D uncertain. This CDR3 has 14 amino acids. Germline values: CDR1 SEHNR, CDR2 FQNEAQ (reference sequence). V dropped 1 base and J dropped 0 bases, with 7 bases sitting between them. The CDR3 sequence is CASSLGPRSYEQYF. DNA for the CDR3: TGTGCCAGCAGCTTAGGCCCTCGCTCCTACGAGCAGTACTTC.

J is TRBJ2-2 and V is TRBV27; D not resolved. This CDR3 is 14 amino acids long. Trimming took 3 bases from V and 2 from J, leaving 7 bases between them. The germline V gene encodes CDR1 MNHEY and CDR2 SMNVEV (reference sequence). CDR3 DNA: TGTGCCAGCAGTTTTCTGATTAACACCGGGGAGCTGTTTTTT. Translation: CASSFLINTGELFF.

The chain joins TRBV28 to TRBJ2-7; TRBD1 agrees at 8 bases. Germline trimming cut 6 bases from V and 3 bases from J; bases unmatched to any gene: 10. Germline lookup yields CDR1 MDHEN and CDR2 SYDVKM. The length of the CDR3 is 15 residues. The CDR3 spells CASSPTETGDYEQYF. CDR3 nucleotides: TGTGCCAGCAGCCCCACGGAGACAGGGGACTACGAGCAGTACTTC.

The chain uses TRBV4-3 and TRBJ1-1; 9 bases are a match to TRBD1. The CDR3 extends over 17 amino acids. Germline V gives CDR1 LGHNA, CDR2 YSLEER. Trimming removed 1 base from V and 8 bases from J; junction bases left unmatched: 14. The CDR3 region is CASSQVEPRDRDPEAFF. The DNA of the CDR3 is TGCGCCAGCAGCCAAGTTGAACCTCGGGACAGGGATCCGGAAGCTTTCTTT.

This clone showed up just once. V usage is TRBV28 and J usage is TRBJ2-6; 8 bases line up with TRBD1. After removal of 5 bases from V and 5 bases from J, the junction contained 11 bases not matched to a gene. This CDR3 is built from 17 residues. Germline V gene lookup returns CDR1 MDHEN and CDR2 SYDVKM. The CDR3 sequence: CASSLEGQALRANVLTF. CDR3 sequence (DNA): TGTGCCAGCAGTCTGGAGGGACAGGCTCTCAGGGCCAACGTCCTGACTTTC.

The rearrangement uses TRBV11-3 and TRBJ2-3, with D unresolved. The V gene's germline CDR1 is SGHNT and CDR2 YENEEA. This CDR3 has 12 amino acids. Trimming removed 9 bases from V and 1 base from J, with 8 bases in between. The CDR3 region is CASSAGTDTQYF. In DNA, the CDR3 is TGTGCCAGTTCGGCGGGCACAGATACGCAGTATTTT.

J is TRBJ1-2 and V is TRBV11-1; 8 bases line up with TRBD1. From germline, CDR1 is SGHAT and CDR2 FQDESV (reference sequence). CDR3 length: 14 residues. Trimming at V came to 1 base and at J to 4 bases, leaving 2 bases not matched to a gene. CDR3 coding DNA: TGTGCCAGCAGCTTAGTTGGGACAGGCTATGGCTACACCTTC. Amino acids: CASSLVGTGYGYTF.